This entry lists 17 T cell receptor beta chains sequenced from one sample in a study of T-cell reconstitution after alpha-beta-depleted transplantation in children. Unique molecular identifiers were incorporated into the prepared TCRbeta library. TCRdb fed the PCR reads into MiXCR, producing one record per CDR3 protein. The sample comprises about 400,000 distinct CDR3 sequences, approximately 20% of which are singletons, and approximately 3.8% rests with the top ten. The sequencing here drew on PBMCs from the stem cell graft donor, taken from the stem cell graft. These receptors were taken from a human donor who donated a stem cell graft to a child with acute myeloid leukemia.

This clonotype was found many times. V usage is TRBV29-1 and J usage is TRBJ2-7; 8 bases map to TRBD1. V shed 6 bases and J 6 bases; nucleotides not matched to a gene: 10. In germline, CDR1 is SQVTM, CDR2 ANQGSEA. The CDR3 consists of 13 residues. The CDR3 coding sequence is TGCAGCGTGGCTAAGACAGGGGCGGGCGAGCAGTACTTC. Protein sequence: CSVAKTGAGEQYF.

This clonotype was counted at least ten times. V gene TRBV9 combines with J gene TRBJ2-1, with D unclear. Germline values: CDR1 SGDLS, CDR2 YYNGEE. Trimming took off 6 bases at V and 3 bases at J, with 16 bases between the two ends. The CDR3 loop spans 15 amino acids. The DNA of the CDR3 is TGTGCCAGCACCCCGACGGGCGCTGGCTACAATGAGCAGTTCTTC. It translates to CASTPTGAGYNEQFF.

J is TRBJ2-1 and V is TRBV5-1, with D unclear. Germline V gene data show CDR1 as SGHRS and CDR2 as YFSETQ. There are 13 residues in the CDR3. Deletions cut 0 bases from V and 7 bases from J, with 8 bases between. The CDR3 region is CASSLDLRNEQFF. The CDR3 DNA reads as TGCGCCAGCAGCTTGGATCTACGGAATGAGCAGTTCTTC. The whole variable domain, remainder taken from reference TRBV5-1 and TRBJ2-1, is KAGVTQTPRYLIKTRGQQVTLSCSPISGHRSVSWYQQTPGQGLQFLFEYFSETQRNKGNFPGRFSGRQFSNSRSEMNVSTLELGDSALYLCASSLDLRNEQFFGPGTRLTVL.

The table lists this clonotype with a few counts. V usage is TRBV7-2 and J usage is TRBJ2-4, with 11 bases aligning to TRBD1. CDR1 is SGHTA and CDR2 is FQGNSA in the germline V gene. This CDR3 spans 15 amino acids. Losses at the gene ends were 0 bases for V and 7 bases for J; bases not matched to a gene: 2. The DNA for the CDR3 is TGTGCCAGCAGCTTAGCAGGACAGGGGGCGAACATTCAGTACTTC. Translated, it gives CASSLAGQGANIQYF.

This clonotype showed up just a few times. V gene TRBV12-3 or TRBV12-4 combines with J gene TRBJ1-1; D gene uncertain. This CDR3 has 12 amino acids. Deletions cut 4 bases from V and 5 bases from J, with 8 bases between. The CDR3 DNA reads TGTGCCAGCAGTTCATGGGGAACTGAAGCTTTCTTT. Translation gives CASSSWGTEAFF.

This clonotype has ten or more counts. The gene calls are TRBV11-3 and TRBJ2-1; unclear D gene. This CDR3 spans 13 amino acids. Between the trimmed V and J ends, which lost 5 bases and 4 bases, there was a span of 9 bases. In germline, CDR1 is SGHNT, CDR2 YENEEA. CDR3 coding DNA: TGTGCCAGCAGCCCTGGAAGATACAATGAGCAGTTCTTC. It codes for CASSPGRYNEQFF.

In this sample, this clonotype turned up many times. The J gene is TRBJ2-3, the V gene TRBV4-3; TRBD2 might be the D (5 bases). The V gene lost 0 bases and the J gene lost 2 bases, with 12 bases spanning the gap. Germline lookup yields CDR1 LGHNA and CDR2 YSLEER. The CDR3 is 16 residues long. The CDR3 here is CASSQESGRITDTQYF. The CDR3 DNA reads as TGCGCCAGCAGCCAAGAGTCGGGAAGGATCACAGATACGCAGTATTTT.

This clonotype was found a few times. The chain carries TRBV20-1 and TRBJ1-2; D is possibly TRBD1 (6 bases). V lost 0 bases to trimming and J lost 7 bases, with 18 bases between them. The CDR3 is 15 amino acids. Germline V lookup: CDR1 DFQATT, CDR2 SNEGSKA (reference sequence). CDR3 region: CSARDLGGRAFGYTF. The CDR3 region has the DNA TGCAGTGCTAGAGACCTTGGGGGGCGGGCCTTTGGCTACACCTTC.

This clonotype was observed at least ten times. J is TRBJ2-1 and V is TRBV12-3 or TRBV12-4; tentative D call: TRBD2 (5 bases). V dropped 6 bases and J dropped 2 bases, with 14 bases sitting between them. The CDR3 totals 15 residues. DNA of the CDR3: TGTGCCAGCAGCCTTCGGGGAGCAACCTACAATGAGCAGTTCTTC. It encodes CASSLRGATYNEQFF.

The rearrangement joins TRBV6-1 to TRBJ2-2; 7 bases match TRBD1. V gave up 6 bases and J gave up 5 bases; unmatched junction bases: 9. Germline CDR1 is MNHNS and CDR2 is SASEGT. The CDR3 has 15 residues. The CDR3, as DNA: TGTGCCAGCAGAACCGGGACAGATCGTACCGGGGAGCTGTTTTTT. The encoded protein is CASRTGTDRTGELFF.

This clonotype was detected a few times. The rearrangement joins TRBV5-1 to TRBJ2-1, with 7 bases that match TRBD2. The CDR3 contains 17 residues. The trim removed 4 bases at V and 2 bases at J, leaving 12 bases unmatched. Germline CDR1 SGHRS, CDR2 YFSETQ. The CDR3 is CASSISVGTNTYNEQFF. The CDR3 nucleotides read TGCGCCAGCAGCATTTCCGTCGGGACTAACACCTACAATGAGCAGTTCTTC.

The CDR3, as DNA: TGTGCCAGCAGCTTGGGTCTAGTCGGCAATGAGCAGTTCTTC. It specifies CASSLGLVGNEQFF. J is TRBJ2-1 and V is TRBV5-6; no reliable D call. CDR1 and CDR2 (germline): SGHDT, YYEEEE. The CDR3 is 14 amino acids. Trimming removed 0 bases at V and 6 bases at J, with 10 bases between.

This clonotype was observed a handful of times. The V call is TRBV20-1, the J call TRBJ2-7; 7 bases are shared with TRBD1. V shed 0 bases, J shed 9 bases, and the junction held 8 bases outside the gene matches. Per germline, CDR1 DFQATT and CDR2 SNEGSKA (reference sequence). This CDR3 spans 13 amino acids. Here the CDR3 reads CSARDHRDSGQYF. Written as DNA, the CDR3 is TGCAGTGCTAGAGATCATAGGGACAGTGGGCAGTACTTC.

The V and J genes are TRBV20-1 and TRBJ2-3; the D gene could be TRBD1 or TRBD2 (5 bases each). CDR3 size: 16 residues. Trimming took off 5 bases at V and 6 bases at J, with 24 bases between the two ends. Germline V gene sequence: CDR1 DFQATT, CDR2 SNEGSKA (reference sequence). CDR3 loop: CSAPRDRGAMGDTQYF. As DNA, the CDR3 is TGCAGTGCTCCCAGAGATCGGGGCGCGATGGGGGATACGCAGTATTTT.

The chain has TRBV20-1 and TRBJ2-4; unclear D gene. Trimming took 3 bases from V and 0 from J, leaving 12 bases between them. The CDR3 has 15 residues. CDR1 and CDR2 (germline): DFQATT, SNEGSKA (reference sequence). CDR3 protein: CSASKDRGAKNIQYF. In nucleotides, the CDR3 is TGCAGTGCTAGTAAGGATCGTGGAGCCAAAAACATTCAGTACTTC.

The rearrangement links TRBV29-1 to TRBJ2-7; TRBD2 is a possible D gene (6 bases). Germline CDR1 reads SQVTM; CDR2 reads ANQGSEA. The CDR3 is made up of 16 amino acids. The V and J ends lost 4 bases and 2 bases respectively, with 21 bases between them. DNA of the CDR3: TGCAGCGTTGCTCGTCGGACCGGGACTTTAGCCTACGAGCAGTACTTC. It translates to CSVARRTGTLAYEQYF.

This clonotype was picked up a small number of times. The J gene is TRBJ2-5, the V gene TRBV24-1; maybe TRBD1 (5 bases). Germline V gene lookup returns CDR1 KGHDR and CDR2 SFDVKD. V lost 4 bases, J lost 2 bases, and 7 bases lay in between. The length of the CDR3 is 13 residues. CDR3 nucleotide sequence: TGTGCCACCAGTGAAGGGGCGCAAGAGACCCAGTACTTC. Protein product: CATSEGAQETQYF.